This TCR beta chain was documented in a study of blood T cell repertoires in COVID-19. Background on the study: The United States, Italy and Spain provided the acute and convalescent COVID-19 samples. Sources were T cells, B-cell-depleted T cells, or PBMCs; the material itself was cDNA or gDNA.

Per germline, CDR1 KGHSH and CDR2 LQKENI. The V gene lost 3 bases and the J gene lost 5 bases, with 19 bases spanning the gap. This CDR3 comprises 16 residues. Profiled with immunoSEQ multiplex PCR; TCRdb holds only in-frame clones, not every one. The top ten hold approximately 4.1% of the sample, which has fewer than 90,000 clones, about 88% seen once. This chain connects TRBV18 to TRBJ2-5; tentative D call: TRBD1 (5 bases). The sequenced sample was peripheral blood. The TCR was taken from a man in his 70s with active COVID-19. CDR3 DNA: TGTGCCAGCTCACCGGTTCCAGTCGGGCCAGGGGAGACCCAGTACTTC. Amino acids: CASSPVPVGPGETQYF.